Sequencing of this T cell receptor beta chain was carried out in a study of post-analysis software for immune sequencing data. Study results and limitations: Patients carried roughly 5 TRBV segments more frequently than controls did, and TRBV5-6, TRBV5-1 and TRBV20-1 were among them. Normalized Chao1 diversity was significantly lower in multiple sclerosis patients than in controls.

Note on this clonotype: What it binds is not known.

Unique molecular identifiers had been added to the TCR beta cDNA libraries. TCRdb re-derived calls from the PCR reads in MiXCR, one entry per CDR3 protein. The table records approximately 440,000 distinct CDR3 sequences, 40% to 55% of them present only once. The germline V gene has CDR1 DFQATT and CDR2 SNEGSKA (reference sequence). The CDR3 is made up of 13 amino acids. The clonotype was recovered from a girl aged 10 to 17 with multiple sclerosis. Material: blood. The chain carries TRBV20-1 and TRBJ2-4; D is ambiguous. TRBJ2-7 explains the end of the DNA better; the J call may be wrong. Here the CDR3 reads CSARELDSYEQYF. CDR3 bases: TGCAGTGCTAGGGAGCTAGACTCCTACGAGCAGTACTTC.